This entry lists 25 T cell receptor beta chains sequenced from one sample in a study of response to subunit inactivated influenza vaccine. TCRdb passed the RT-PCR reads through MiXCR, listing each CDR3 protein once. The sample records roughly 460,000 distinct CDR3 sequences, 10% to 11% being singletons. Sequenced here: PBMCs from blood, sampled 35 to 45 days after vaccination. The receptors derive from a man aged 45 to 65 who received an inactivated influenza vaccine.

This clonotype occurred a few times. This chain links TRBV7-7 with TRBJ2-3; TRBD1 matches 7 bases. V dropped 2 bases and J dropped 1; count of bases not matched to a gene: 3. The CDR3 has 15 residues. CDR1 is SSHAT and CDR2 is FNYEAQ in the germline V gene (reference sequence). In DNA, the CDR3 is TGTGCCAGCAGCTTAAACAGGGGCGGCACAGATACGCAGTATTTT. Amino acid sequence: CASSLNRGGTDTQYF.

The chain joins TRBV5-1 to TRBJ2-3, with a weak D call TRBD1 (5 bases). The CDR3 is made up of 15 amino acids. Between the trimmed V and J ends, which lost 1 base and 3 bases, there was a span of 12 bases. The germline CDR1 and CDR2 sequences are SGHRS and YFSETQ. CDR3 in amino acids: CASSLRGLNTDTQYF. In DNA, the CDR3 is TGCGCCAGCAGCTTGAGGGGATTAAATACAGATACGCAGTATTTT.

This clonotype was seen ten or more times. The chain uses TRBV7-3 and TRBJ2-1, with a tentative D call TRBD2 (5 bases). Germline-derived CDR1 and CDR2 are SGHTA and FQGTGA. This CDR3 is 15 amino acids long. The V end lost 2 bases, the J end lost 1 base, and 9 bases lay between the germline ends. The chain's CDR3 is CASSLLGSSYNEQFF. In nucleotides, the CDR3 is TGTGCCAGCAGCTTACTGGGGAGTTCCTACAATGAGCAGTTCTTC.

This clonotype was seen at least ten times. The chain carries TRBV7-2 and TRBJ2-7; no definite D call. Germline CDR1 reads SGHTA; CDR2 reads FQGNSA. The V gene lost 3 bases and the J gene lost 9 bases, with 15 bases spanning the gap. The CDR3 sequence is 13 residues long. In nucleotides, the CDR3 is TGTGCCAGCAGCTTCCCTCTATCTTTTGTGCAGTACTTC. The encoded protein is CASSFPLSFVQYF.

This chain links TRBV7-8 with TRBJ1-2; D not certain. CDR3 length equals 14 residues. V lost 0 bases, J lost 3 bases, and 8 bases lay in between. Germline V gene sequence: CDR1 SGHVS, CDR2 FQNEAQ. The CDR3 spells CASSLAGWDYGYTF. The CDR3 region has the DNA TGTGCCAGCAGCTTAGCCGGCTGGGACTATGGCTACACCTTC. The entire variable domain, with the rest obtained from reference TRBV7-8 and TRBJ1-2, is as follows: GAGVSQSPRYKVAKRGQDVALRCDPISGHVSLFWYQQALGQGPEFLTYFQNEAQLDKSGLPSDRFFAERPEGSVSTLKIQRTQQEDSAVYLCASSLAGWDYGYTFGSGTRLTVV.

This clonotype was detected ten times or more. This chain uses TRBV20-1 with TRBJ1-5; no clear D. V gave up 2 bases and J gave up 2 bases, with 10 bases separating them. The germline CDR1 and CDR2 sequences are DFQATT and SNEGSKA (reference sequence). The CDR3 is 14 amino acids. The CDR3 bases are TGCAGTGCTAGATTGGGTAATGGCAATCAGCCCCAGCATTTT. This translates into CSARLGNGNQPQHF.

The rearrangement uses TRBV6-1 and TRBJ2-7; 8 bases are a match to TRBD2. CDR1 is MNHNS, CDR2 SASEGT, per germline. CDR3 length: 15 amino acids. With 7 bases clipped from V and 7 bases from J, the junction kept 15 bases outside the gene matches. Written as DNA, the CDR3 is TGTGCCAGCACCTCGGCGGGGGGTGGGGGTGAGGAGCAGTACTTC. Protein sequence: CASTSAGGGGEEQYF.

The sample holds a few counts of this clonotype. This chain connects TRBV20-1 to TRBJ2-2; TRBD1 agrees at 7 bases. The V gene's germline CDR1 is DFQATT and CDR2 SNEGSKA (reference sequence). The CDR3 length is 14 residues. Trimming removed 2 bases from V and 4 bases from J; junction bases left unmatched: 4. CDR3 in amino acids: CSARQGVGTGELFF. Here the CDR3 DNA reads TGCAGTGCTAGACAGGGGGTCGGCACCGGGGAGCTGTTTTTT.

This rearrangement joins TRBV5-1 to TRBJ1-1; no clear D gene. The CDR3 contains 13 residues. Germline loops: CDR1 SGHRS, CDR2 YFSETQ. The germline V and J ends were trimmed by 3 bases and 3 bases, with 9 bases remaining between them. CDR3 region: CASSWGEYTEAFF. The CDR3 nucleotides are TGCGCCAGCAGCTGGGGAGAATACACTGAAGCTTTCTTT.

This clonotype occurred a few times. CDR3 DNA sequence: TGTGCCAGCAGCAAACTCGGACAGGGGGAAAGGAATCAGCATTTT. This codes for CASSKLGQGERNQHF. The rearrangement joins TRBV6-2 or TRBV6-3 to TRBJ1-5; TRBD1 agrees at 10 bases. In germline, CDR1 is MNHEY, CDR2 SVGEGT. V shed 6 bases and J 13 bases; nucleotides not matched to a gene: 15. There are 15 residues in the CDR3.

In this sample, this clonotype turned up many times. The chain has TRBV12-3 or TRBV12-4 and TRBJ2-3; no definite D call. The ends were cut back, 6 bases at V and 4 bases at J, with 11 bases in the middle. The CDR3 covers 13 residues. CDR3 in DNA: TGTGCCAGCAGACGGCCCGGGCCAGATACGCAGTATTTT. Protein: CASRRPGPDTQYF.

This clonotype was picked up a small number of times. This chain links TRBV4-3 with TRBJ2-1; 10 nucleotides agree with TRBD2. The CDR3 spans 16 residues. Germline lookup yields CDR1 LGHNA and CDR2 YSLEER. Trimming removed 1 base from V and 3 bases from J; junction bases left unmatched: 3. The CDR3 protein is CASSQGGLAVYNEQFF. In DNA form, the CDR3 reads TGCGCCAGCAGCCAAGGTGGACTAGCGGTCTACAATGAGCAGTTCTTC.

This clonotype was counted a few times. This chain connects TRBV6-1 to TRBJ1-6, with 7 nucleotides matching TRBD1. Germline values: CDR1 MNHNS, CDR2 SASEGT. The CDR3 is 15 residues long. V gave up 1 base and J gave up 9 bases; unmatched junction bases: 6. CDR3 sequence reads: CASSEEEGAGSPLHF. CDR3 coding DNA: TGTGCCAGCAGTGAAGAAGAGGGGGCCGGTTCACCCCTCCACTTT.

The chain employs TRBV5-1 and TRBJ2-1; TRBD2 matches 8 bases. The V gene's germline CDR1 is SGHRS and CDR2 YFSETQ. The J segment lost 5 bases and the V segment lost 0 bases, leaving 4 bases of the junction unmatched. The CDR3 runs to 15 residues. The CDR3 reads CASSLASGSNNEQFF. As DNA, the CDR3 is TGCGCCAGCAGCTTGGCCAGCGGGAGTAACAATGAGCAGTTCTTC.

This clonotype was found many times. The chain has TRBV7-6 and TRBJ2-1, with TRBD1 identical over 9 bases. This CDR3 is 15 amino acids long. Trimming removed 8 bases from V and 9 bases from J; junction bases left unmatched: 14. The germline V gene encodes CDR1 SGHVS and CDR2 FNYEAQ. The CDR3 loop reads CASGPSGTGSGEQFF. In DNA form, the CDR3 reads TGTGCCAGCGGCCCCTCCGGGACAGGGAGTGGTGAGCAGTTCTTC. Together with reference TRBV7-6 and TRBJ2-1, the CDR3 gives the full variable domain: GAGVSQSPRYKVTKRGQDVALRCDPISGHVSLYWYRQALGQGPEFLTYFNYEAQQDKSGLPNDRFSAERPEGSISTLTIQRTEQRDSAMYRCASGPSGTGSGEQFFGPGTRLTVL.

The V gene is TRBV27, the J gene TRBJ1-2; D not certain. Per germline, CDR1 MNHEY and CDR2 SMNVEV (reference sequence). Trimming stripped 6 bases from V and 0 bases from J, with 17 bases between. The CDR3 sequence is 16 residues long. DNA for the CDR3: TGTGCCAGCAGGGCCCTAAGGGCAGTCCCTAACTATGGCTACACCTTC. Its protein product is CASRALRAVPNYGYTF.

The chain's CDR3 is CASSSLIGSGDLAKNIQYF. The CDR3 DNA follows: TGTGCCAGCAGCTCATTAATAGGGTCGGGGGACCTAGCCAAAAACATTCAGTACTTC. The chain employs TRBV11-2 and TRBJ2-4, with TRBD2 as a possible D gene (6 bases). The CDR3 sequence is 19 residues long. The germline V and J ends were trimmed by 4 bases and 0 bases, with 22 bases remaining between them. CDR1 and CDR2 (germline): SGHAT, FQNNGV.

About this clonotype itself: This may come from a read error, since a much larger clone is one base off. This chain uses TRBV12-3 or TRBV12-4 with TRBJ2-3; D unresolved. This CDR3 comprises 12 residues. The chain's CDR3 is CASSTRTETQYF. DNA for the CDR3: TGTGCCAGCAGTACAAGAACAGAGACGCAGTATTTT.

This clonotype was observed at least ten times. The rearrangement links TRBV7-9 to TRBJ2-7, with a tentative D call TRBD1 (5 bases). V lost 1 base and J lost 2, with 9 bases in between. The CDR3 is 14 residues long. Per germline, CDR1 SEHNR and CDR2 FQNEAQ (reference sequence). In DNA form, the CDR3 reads TGTGCCAGCAGCTTAGGGACATTAACCTACGAGCAGTACTTC. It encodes CASSLGTLTYEQYF.

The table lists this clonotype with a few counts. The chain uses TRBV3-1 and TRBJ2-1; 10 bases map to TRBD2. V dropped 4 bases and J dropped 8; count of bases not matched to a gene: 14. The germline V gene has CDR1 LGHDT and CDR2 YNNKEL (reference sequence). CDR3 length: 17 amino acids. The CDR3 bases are TGTGCCAGCAGCCCGTTGCTCCCGGGACTAGCGAGCCATGAGCAGTTCTTC. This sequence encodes CASSPLLPGLASHEQFF.

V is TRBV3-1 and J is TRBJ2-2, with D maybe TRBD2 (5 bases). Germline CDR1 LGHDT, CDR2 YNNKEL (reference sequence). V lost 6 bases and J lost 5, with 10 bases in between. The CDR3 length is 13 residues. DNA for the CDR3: TGTGCCAGCAGATCCGGGATGACCGGGGAGCTGTTTTTT. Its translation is CASRSGMTGELFF.

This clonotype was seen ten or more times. CDR3: CASSIRTAYEQYF. The CDR3 DNA follows: TGCGCCAGCAGCATACGGACCGCCTACGAGCAGTACTTC. The chain is built from TRBV5-1 and TRBJ2-7; D gene unclear. This CDR3 comprises 13 residues. CDR1 and CDR2 (germline): SGHRS, YFSETQ. V was shortened by 4 bases and J by 2 bases, with 10 bases between the two germline ends.

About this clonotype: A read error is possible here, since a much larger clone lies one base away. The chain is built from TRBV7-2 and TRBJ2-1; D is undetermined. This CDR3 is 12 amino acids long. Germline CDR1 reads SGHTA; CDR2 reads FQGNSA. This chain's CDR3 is CTSQYGVNEQFF. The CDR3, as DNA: TGTACAAGCCAGTATGGGGTCAATGAGCAGTTCTTC.

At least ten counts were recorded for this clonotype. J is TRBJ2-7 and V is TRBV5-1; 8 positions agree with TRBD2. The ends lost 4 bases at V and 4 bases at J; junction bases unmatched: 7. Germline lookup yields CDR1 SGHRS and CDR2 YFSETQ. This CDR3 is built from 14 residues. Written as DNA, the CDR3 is TGCGCCAGCAGCGACACACTAGCGGAATACGAGCAGTACTTC. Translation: CASSDTLAEYEQYF.

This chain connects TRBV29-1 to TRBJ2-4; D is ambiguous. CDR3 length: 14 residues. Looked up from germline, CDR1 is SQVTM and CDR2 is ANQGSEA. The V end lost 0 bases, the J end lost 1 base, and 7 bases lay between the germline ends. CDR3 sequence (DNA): TGCAGCGTTGAAGATCCCGTGGCCAAAAACATTCAGTACTTC. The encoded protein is CSVEDPVAKNIQYF.